Described below is a single T cell receptor (beta chain) sequence and its context. The antigen remains unidentified. These data come from a study of T cell responses to AZD1222 COVID-19 vaccine. Overall study findings and caveats: Dominant CD4 TCR responses targeted spike regions 160-218 and 743-854. All repertoire sampling was performed exclusively after the peak T cell response.

CDR3 length equals 17 residues. The V and J ends lost 3 bases and 7 bases, in that order; junction bases with no gene match: 12. CDR1 and CDR2 (germline): SEHNR, FQNEAQ (reference sequence). Method: immunoSEQ multiplex PCR; TCRdb's copy keeps in-frame clones and lacks some. The sample holds about 150,000 clones; about nine tenths are singletons and the top ten take about 19%. The chain employs TRBV7-9 and TRBJ1-4; TRBD1 matches at 9 bases. The receptor was isolated from an adult in good health. Sample: peripheral blood, taken on day 0 of AZD1222 vaccination. The CDR3 reads CASSFAGQGLRTEKLFF. The CDR3 DNA reads as TGTGCCAGCAGCTTTGCGGGACAGGGCTTAAGGACTGAAAAACTGTTTTTT.